This T cell receptor (beta chain) was documented in a study of T cells expressing NK-cell markers. TCRdb derives one entry per CDR3 protein from the 5' RACE reads, leaving out DNA. This sample's table has roughly 170,000 distinct CDR3 sequences. From germline, CDR1 is KGHSY and CDR2 FQNENV. CDR3 length: 14 residues. The sequence came from a woman aged 18-69 years in good health. The chain links TRBV16 to TRBJ2-1. Sequenced input: blood T cells: a sorted CD56 or NKG2C T cell subset, CD4+ or CD8+ T cells, or bulk PBMC T cells (not recorded which). CDR3 residues: CASSQTRLYNEQFF.